A selection of T cell receptor beta chains follows, all from one sample in a study of shared clonotypes between healthy human individuals. Method: immunoSEQ multiplex PCR; TCRdb's copy keeps in-frame clones and lacks some. The sample consists of roughly 1 million clones, under 80% of them appearing once. Specimen: memory CD4+ T cells sorted from blood. Receptors originate from a man between 18 and 29 years old in good health. Each CDR3 is given with its conserved first and last residue. The D gene is left open where the match is weak.

- 14 TRBV27 CASSGGTSTDTQYF
TRBD1 15 TRBV18 CASSRDREGASPLHF
TRBD1 15 TRBV19 CASSKGDRGDSPLHF
TRBD1 12 TRBV30 CAWATGVRTLHF
- 14 TRBV29-1 CSVEGVRGGYEQYF
- 14 TRBV6-5 CASSYAPTGYEQYF
- 12 TRBV2 CASTQQGQPQHF
- 16 TRBV18 CASSSQMTTTNEKLFF
- 14 TRBV25-1 CATPKTGNYYEQYF
- 12 TRBV6-4 CASSNRYNEQFF
- 14 TRBV7-9 CASSLEGTRYEQYF
- 13 TRBV19 CASSIGTVETQYF
TRBD1 16 TRBV19 CASSPRQGARNTEAFF
- 11 TRBV7-2 CASSFLRGPFF
- 12 TRBV7-2 CASSLDKNEQFF
TRBD1 14 TRBV7-7 CASSRDRGRETQYF
- 13 TRBV2 CASSYTDFTEAFF
- 15 TRBV5-1 CASSLEGARTDTQYF
- 13 TRBV5-1 CASSLDNAYEQYF
- 16 TRBV5-1 CASSTGVGGSGETQYF
- 13 TRBV29-1 CSVDWGNTGELFF
TRBD2 16 TRBV5-5 CASSLGPGLAGETQYF
- 14 TRBV19 CASTPGRGNTEAFF
TRBD1 17 TRBV4-3 CASSQEGQGAEGNTIYF
- 13 TRBV10-3 CAISRRESNEQFF
- 14 TRBV11-1 CASSFGTGREKLFF
- 9 TRBV25-1 CAIPYEQYF
- 15 TRBV6-5 CASRPQGGGNQPQHF
- 13 TRBV19 CASRDTYNYGYTF
TRBD1 16 TRBV4-1 CASSRTGAGNTGELFF
TRBD2 15 TRBV7-3 CASSLLAGGTDTQYF
- 16 TRBV28 CASSPPGRGANYGYTF